This TCR beta chain is drawn from a study of T cells in Graves' hyperthyroidism and ophthalmopathy. Findings and limits, study-wide: Most expanded thyroid clonotypes above 0.001 also appeared in blood. Ophthalmopathy was distinguished from stable hyperthyroidism by 13 V-J signatures.

Per the germline V gene, CDR1 is SGHAT and CDR2 is FQNNGV. V lost 6 bases to trimming and J lost 2 bases; unmatched junction nucleotides: 20. The CDR3 runs 19 residues. Those patients with uncontrolled infection, other autoimmune disease, pregnancy or lactation were excluded. Diagnoses rested on clinical symptoms, serum thyroxine and TRAb, thyroid ultrasound and orbital computed tomography. On this clonotype: Antigen specificity is unknown.

It was RNA transcripts that yielded the amplified TCR beta CDR3 regions. TCR CDR3 underwent first-round RT-PCR with the HTBI primer set. One entry per CDR3 protein, called by TCRdb with MiXCR from the multiplex PCR reads. The sample yields hundreds of thousands of distinct CDR3 sequences, 45% seen once. Sequenced material: peripheral blood or thyroid tissue (not recorded which). This TCR came from an adult man with Graves' disease, either hyperthyroidism or ophthalmopathy (not recorded which). The V and J genes are TRBV11-2 and TRBJ1-2; 8 positions agree with TRBD1. CDR3: CASSSLRRDRTRGNYGYTF. In DNA, the CDR3 is TGTGCCAGCAGTTCCCTACGCCGGGACAGGACGCGGGGAAACTATGGCTACACCTTC.